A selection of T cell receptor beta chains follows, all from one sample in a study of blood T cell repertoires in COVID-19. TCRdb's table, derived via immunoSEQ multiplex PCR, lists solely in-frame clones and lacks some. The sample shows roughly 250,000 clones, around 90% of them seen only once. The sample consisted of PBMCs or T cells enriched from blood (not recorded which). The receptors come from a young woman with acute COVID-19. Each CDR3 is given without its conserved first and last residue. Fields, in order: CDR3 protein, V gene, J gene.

ASSAANSPLH,TRBV28,TRBJ1-6
ASSQRTGTNQPQH,TRBV27,TRBJ1-5
ASSLGTGVRPGELF,TRBV27,TRBJ2-2
ASSQGGTAEAF,TRBV14,TRBJ1-1
ASSSGTGTSRYEQY,TRBV5-1,TRBJ2-7
ASRPTSSHEQF,TRBV3-1/TRBV3-2,TRBJ2-1
ASSPPTSGGDFYTQY,TRBV18,TRBJ2-3
ASSLMTTGGRTEAF,TRBV28,TRBJ1-1
ASRPYRGIGAVGYEQY,TRBV14,TRBJ2-7
AISGTDLMNTEAF,TRBV10-3,TRBJ1-1
ASSEAGRRAETQY,TRBV2,TRBJ2-5
ASSLRRGTEAF,TRBV13,TRBJ1-1
ASSAAGSSTDTQY,TRBV11-2,TRBJ2-3
ASSDRSGANVLT,TRBV2,TRBJ2-6
ASTEQQGAFYEQY,TRBV28,TRBJ2-7
ASSQGGAGDNEQF,TRBV7-2,TRBJ2-1
ASSINSGNTIY,TRBV6-5,TRBJ1-3
ASSYLADNTDTQY,TRBV6-5,TRBJ2-3
ASSIKAGGGTEAF,TRBV19,TRBJ1-1
ASSKRQGTNTDTQY,TRBV13,TRBJ2-3
ASRGWTGLGYEQY,TRBV28,TRBJ2-7
ASSPPGQGSPTGELF,TRBV5-5,TRBJ2-2
ASSSPEGQGAQTQY,TRBV28,TRBJ2-5
ASSLAGTTGTEQY,TRBV5-1,TRBJ2-7
AGYSGSGETQY,TRBV4-3,TRBJ2-5
ASRTSDRAYGYT,TRBV6-5,TRBJ1-2
ASSYSYEQY,TRBV5-8,TRBJ2-7
ASSSNSGNEQF,TRBV7-2,TRBJ2-1
ASSPEPDQGWQF,TRBV5-1,TRBJ2-1
ASSIFRSSYNEQF,TRBV19,TRBJ2-1
ATGARWDDTEAF,TRBV2,TRBJ1-1
ASSSRGQASNQPQH,TRBV28,TRBJ1-5
APQGAFGYT,TRBV24-1,TRBJ1-2
ASTSRGTYNEQF,TRBV2,TRBJ2-1
ASRRQDPELF,TRBV7-9,TRBJ2-2
ASSLGLAGQNIQY,TRBV7-3,TRBJ2-4
ASSQGTASREQY,TRBV7-8,TRBJ2-7
ASSPPAGTSGSPSSYNEQF,TRBV18,TRBJ2-1
ASSQAGQGRNTIY,TRBV3-1/TRBV3-2,TRBJ1-3
ASSDQETQY,TRBV18,TRBJ2-5
ASSQLTEAF,TRBV3-1/TRBV3-2,TRBJ1-1
ASSTSSNQPQH,TRBV6-6,TRBJ1-5
ASSPRERLTDTQY,TRBV7-9,TRBJ2-3
ASSTPLRGSSSYNEQF,TRBV19,TRBJ2-1
ASSRLDSGNSPLH,TRBV28,TRBJ1-6
ASSVQGYEQY,TRBV28,TRBJ2-7
ASSGQGGYREKLF,TRBV7-8,TRBJ1-4
ASSPPSSGRVTGELF,TRBV6-2/TRBV6-3,TRBJ2-2
ASKHDRASPYGLF,TRBV6-5,TRBJ1-4
ASSPVTGGEETQY,TRBV18,TRBJ2-5
ASSPLDSSSYNEQF,TRBV19,TRBJ2-1
ASSLAGGPEETQY,TRBV5-1,TRBJ2-5
ASSSSGSAGNTIY,TRBV7-9,TRBJ1-3
ASSNRDRGRTEQY,TRBV19,TRBJ2-7
SASSSGTRGLRDGYT,TRBV20-1,TRBJ1-2
ASSPLGGDTEAF,TRBV7-8,TRBJ1-1
ASRTTGTSGVRTYNEQF,TRBV2,TRBJ2-1